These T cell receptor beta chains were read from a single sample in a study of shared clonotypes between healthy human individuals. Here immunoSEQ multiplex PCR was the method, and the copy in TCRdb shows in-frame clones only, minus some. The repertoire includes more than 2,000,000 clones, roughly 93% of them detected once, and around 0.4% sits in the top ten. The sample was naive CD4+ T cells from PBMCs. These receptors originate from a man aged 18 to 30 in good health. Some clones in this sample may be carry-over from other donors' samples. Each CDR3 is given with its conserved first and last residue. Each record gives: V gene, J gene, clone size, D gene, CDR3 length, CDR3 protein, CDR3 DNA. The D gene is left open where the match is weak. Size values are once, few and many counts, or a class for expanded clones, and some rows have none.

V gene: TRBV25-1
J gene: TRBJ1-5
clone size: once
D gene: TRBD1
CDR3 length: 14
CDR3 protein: CASSGPGGSQPQHF
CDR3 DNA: TGTGCCAGCAGTGGTCCAGGGGGTTCGCAGCCCCAGCATTTT

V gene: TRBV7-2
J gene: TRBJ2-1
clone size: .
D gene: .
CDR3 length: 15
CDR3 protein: CASSPEGGKGGEQFF
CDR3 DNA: TGTGCCAGCAGCCCCGAAGGCGGCAAGGGGGGTGAGCAGTTCTTC

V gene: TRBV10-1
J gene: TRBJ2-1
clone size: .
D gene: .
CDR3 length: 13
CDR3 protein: CASSWSGDNEQFF
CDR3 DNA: TGCGCCAGCAGTTGGTCCGGGGACAATGAGCAGTTCTTC

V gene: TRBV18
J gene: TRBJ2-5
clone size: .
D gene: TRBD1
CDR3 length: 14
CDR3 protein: CASSPGTGQETQYF
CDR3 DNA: TGTGCCAGCTCACCCGGGACAGGCCAAGAGACCCAGTACTTC

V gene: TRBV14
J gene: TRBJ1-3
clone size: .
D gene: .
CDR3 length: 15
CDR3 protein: CASSPLRQGGNTIYF
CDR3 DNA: TGTGCCAGCAGCCCACTAAGGCAGGGTGGAAACACCATATATTTT

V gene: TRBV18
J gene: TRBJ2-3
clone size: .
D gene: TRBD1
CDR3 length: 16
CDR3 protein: CASSQRDRGPEDTQYF
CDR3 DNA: TGTGCCAGCTCCCAAAGGGACAGGGGACCCGAAGATACGCAGTATTTT

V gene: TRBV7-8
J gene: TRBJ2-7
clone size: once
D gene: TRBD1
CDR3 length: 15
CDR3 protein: CASSLETGASYEQYF
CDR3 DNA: TGTGCCAGCAGCTTAGAGACAGGGGCGTCCTACGAGCAGTACTTC

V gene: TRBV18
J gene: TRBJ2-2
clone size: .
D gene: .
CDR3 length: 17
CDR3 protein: CASSPLGAVPNTGELFF
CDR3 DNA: TGTGCCAGCTCACCGCTAGGTGCGGTACCGAACACCGGGGAGCTGTTTTTT

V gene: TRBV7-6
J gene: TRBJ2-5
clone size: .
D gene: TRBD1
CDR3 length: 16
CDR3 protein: CASSPGQGRGEETQYF
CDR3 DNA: TGTGCCAGCAGCCCGGGACAGGGGCGCGGGGAAGAGACCCAGTACTTC

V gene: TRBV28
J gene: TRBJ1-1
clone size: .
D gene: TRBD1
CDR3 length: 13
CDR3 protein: CASIPGQYTEAFF
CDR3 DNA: TGTGCCAGCATACCGGGACAGTACACTGAAGCTTTCTTT

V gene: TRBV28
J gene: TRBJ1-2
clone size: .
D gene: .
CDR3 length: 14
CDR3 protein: CASSLNRQHYGYTF
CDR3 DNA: TGTGCCAGCAGTTTAAACAGGCAGCACTATGGCTACACCTTC

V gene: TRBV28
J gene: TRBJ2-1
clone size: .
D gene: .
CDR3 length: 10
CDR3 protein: CASSSRGIVF
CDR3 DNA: TGTGCCAGCAGTTCTCGCGGAATAGTCTTC

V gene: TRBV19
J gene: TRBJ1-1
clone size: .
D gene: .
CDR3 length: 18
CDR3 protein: CASSPWRGGTRLNTEAFF
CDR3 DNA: TGTGCCAGTAGTCCATGGAGGGGGGGAACCAGGTTGAACACTGAAGCTTTCTTT

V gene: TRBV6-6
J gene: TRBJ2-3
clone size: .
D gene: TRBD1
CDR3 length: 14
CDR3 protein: CASSYDRATDTQYF
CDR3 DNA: TGTGCCAGCAGTTACGACAGGGCCACAGATACGCAGTATTTT

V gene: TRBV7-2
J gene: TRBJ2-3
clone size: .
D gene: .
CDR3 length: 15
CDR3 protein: CASSLAGGSTDTQYF
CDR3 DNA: TGTGCCAGCAGCTTAGCAGGGGGAAGCACAGATACGCAGTATTTT

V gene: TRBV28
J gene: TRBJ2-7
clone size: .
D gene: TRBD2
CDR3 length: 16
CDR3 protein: CASSYRGLAGSYEQYF
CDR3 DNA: TGTGCCAGCAGTTACCGGGGACTAGCGGGTTCCTACGAGCAGTACTTC

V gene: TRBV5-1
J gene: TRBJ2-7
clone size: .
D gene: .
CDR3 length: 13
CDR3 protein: CASSLDSAYEQYF
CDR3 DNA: TGCGCCAGCAGCTTAGACTCGGCCTACGAGCAGTACTTC

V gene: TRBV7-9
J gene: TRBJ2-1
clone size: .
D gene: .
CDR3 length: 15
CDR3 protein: CASSPGLSSYNEQFF
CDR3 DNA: TGTGCCAGCAGCCCCGGACTCAGCTCCTACAATGAGCAGTTCTTC

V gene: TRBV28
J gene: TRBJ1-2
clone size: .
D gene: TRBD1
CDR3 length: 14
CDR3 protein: CASSLRTGGAGYTF
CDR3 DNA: TGTGCCAGCAGTCTTCGGACAGGGGGCGCTGGCTACACCTTC

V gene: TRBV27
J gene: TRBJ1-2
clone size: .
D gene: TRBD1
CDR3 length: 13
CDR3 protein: CASSTRTGRGYTF
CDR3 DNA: TGTGCCAGCAGTACCCGGACAGGGCGAGGCTACACCTTC

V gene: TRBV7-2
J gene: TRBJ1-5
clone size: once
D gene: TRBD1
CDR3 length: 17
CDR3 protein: CASSRAYRGLSNQPQHF
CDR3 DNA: TGTGCCAGCAGCAGGGCATACAGGGGCCTTAGCAATCAGCCCCAGCATTTT

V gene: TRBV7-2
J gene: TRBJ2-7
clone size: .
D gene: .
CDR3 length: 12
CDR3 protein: CASSQGGSEQYF
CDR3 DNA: TGTGCCAGCAGCCAGGGCGGCTCCGAGCAGTACTTC

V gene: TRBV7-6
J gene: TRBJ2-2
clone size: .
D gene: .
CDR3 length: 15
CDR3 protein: CASSAIWRGTGELFF
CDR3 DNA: TGTGCCAGCAGCGCCATTTGGCGGGGCACCGGGGAGCTGTTTTTT

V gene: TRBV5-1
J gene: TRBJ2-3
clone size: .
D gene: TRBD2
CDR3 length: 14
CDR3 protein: CASSLGLATDTQYF
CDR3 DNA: TGCGCCAGCAGCTTGGGACTAGCAACAGATACGCAGTATTTT

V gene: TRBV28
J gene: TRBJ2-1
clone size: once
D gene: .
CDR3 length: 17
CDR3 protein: CASSFSREANRRNEQFF
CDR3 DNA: TGTGCCAGCAGTTTTTCTAGGGAGGCGAACCGTCGGAATGAGCAGTTCTTC

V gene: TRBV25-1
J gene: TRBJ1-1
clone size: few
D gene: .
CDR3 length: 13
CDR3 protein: CASSEGVNTEAFF
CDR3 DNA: TGTGCCAGCAGTGAAGGGGTGAACACTGAAGCTTTCTTT

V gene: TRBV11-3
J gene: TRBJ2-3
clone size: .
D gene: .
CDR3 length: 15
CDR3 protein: CASSWSGTSTDTQYF
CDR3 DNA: TGTGCCAGCAGCTGGTCCGGGACTAGCACAGATACGCAGTATTTT

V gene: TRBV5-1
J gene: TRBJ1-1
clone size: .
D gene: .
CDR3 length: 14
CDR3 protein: CASSSTGLNTEAFF
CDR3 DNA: TGCGCCAGCAGCTCGACAGGATTGAACACTGAAGCTTTCTTT

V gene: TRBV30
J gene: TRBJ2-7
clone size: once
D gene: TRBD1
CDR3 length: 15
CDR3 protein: CAWSRADRTSYEQYF
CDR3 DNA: TGTGCCTGGAGCCGGGCGGACAGGACCTCCTACGAGCAGTACTTC